One T cell receptor beta chain is described in this entry. The data originate from a study of PD-L1 blockade in urothelial cancer. Stated time point: peripheral blood 6 weeks after treatment start. The repertoire was sequenced with immunoSEQ multiplex PCR; TCRdb's copy has only in-frame clones and lacks some. The sample lists 48,000 or so clones; about 86% were seen once. J lost 0 bases, V lost 6 bases, and 4 bases had no gene match. This CDR3 spans 14 amino acids. Germline CDR1 reads MDHEN; CDR2 reads SYDVKM. The sequences come from PBMCs, collected around atezolizumab (anti-PD-L1) treatment. The sequence derives from a man in his sixties with urothelial cancer. The rearrangement joins TRBV28 to TRBJ2-5; TRBD1 agrees at 7 bases. CDR3: CASRQGLDQETQYF. DNA for the CDR3: TGTGCCAGCAGACAGGGGCTAGACCAAGAGACCCAGTACTTC.